These 2 T cell receptor beta chains were sequenced from one sample in a study of cytotoxic CD8 clonotypes in ibrutinib-treated CLL (TCRdb year 2021). The meaning of the sample's time point label: around 2 years on ibrutinib. The library was generated by the immunoSEQ multiplex PCR assay. TCRdb stores this immuneACCESS table with in-frame sequences only. Part of the clones is absent; in the studies checked, under half of the shortfall reflects unresolved V genes, and no reason is known for the rest. This sample lists 160,000 or so clones; about 80% were detected once. In total, the top ten clones hold under 5.5% of the sample. This material consisted of PBMCs, taken after 24 months of ibrutinib treatment. These receptors originate from a human donor with chronic lymphocytic leukemia.

The V and J genes are TRBV30 and TRBJ2-3; 8 bases fit TRBD2. V shed 2 bases and J 0 bases; nucleotides not matched to a gene: 7. CDR3 length equals 16 residues. Germline CDR1 reads GTSNPN; CDR2 reads SVGIG (reference sequence). The CDR3 is CAWSKSTSASTDTQYF. In DNA form, the CDR3 reads TGTGCCTGGAGTAAATCGACTAGCGCGAGCACAGATACGCAGTATTTT.

This chain links TRBV4-2 with TRBJ1-1; no firm D call. The CDR3 loop spans 15 amino acids. Germline-derived CDR1 and CDR2 are LGHNA and YNFKEQ. Between the trimmed V and J ends, which lost 1 base and 6 bases, there was a span of 15 bases. CDR3 nucleotides: TGTGCCAGCAGCCAAGGGGAGGTCAGTATCTCTGAAGCTTTCTTT. It encodes CASSQGEVSISEAFF.